This passage covers 11 T cell receptor beta chains from one sample sequenced in a study of blood T cell repertoires in COVID-19. Produced via immunoSEQ multiplex PCR; TCRdb's table is partial and in-frame only. The repertoire holds approximately 490,000 clones, with around 85% as singletons. The material sequenced was PBMCs or T cells enriched from blood (not recorded which). These receptors came from a woman aged 55-75 years who had recovered from COVID-19.

V gene TRBV2 combines with J gene TRBJ2-7, with D possibly matching TRBD1 (7 bases). V lost 5 bases, J lost 6 bases, and 17 bases lay in between. The CDR3 runs to 14 residues. Germline loops: CDR1 SNHLY, CDR2 FYNNEI. CDR3 bases: TGTGCCAGCAGTTGGGGCGCAGGGGGGAGCGAGCAGTACTTC. Residues: CASSWGAGGSEQYF.

This chain uses TRBV30 with TRBJ1-4; 9 positions agree with TRBD1. The germline V gene has CDR1 GTSNPN and CDR2 SVGIG (reference sequence). The CDR3 runs 16 residues. The trim removed 2 bases at V and 5 bases at J, leaving 9 bases unmatched. CDR3 protein: CAWSRLTGTGNEKLFF. The CDR3 bases are TGTGCCTGGAGTCGATTAACCGGGACAGGGAATGAAAAACTGTTTTTT.

This clone was counted a single time. The gene calls are TRBV6-6 and TRBJ1-4, with unresolved D. The CDR3 sequence is 12 residues long. The V gene lost 6 bases and the J gene lost 7 bases, with 9 bases spanning the gap. Germline lookup yields CDR1 MNHNY and CDR2 SVGAGI (reference sequence). CDR3 DNA sequence: TGTGCCAGCAGCTCCAGATCTGAAAAACTGTTTTTT. Translating gives CASSSRSEKLFF.

The chain employs TRBV28 and TRBJ1-1; 10 bases match TRBD1. The CDR3 has 13 residues. Germline loops: CDR1 MDHEN, CDR2 SYDVKM. The ends lost 8 bases at V and 1 base at J; junction bases unmatched: 1. This CDR3 is CASGTGENTEAFF. The CDR3 DNA is TGTGCCAGCGGGACAGGGGAGAACACTGAAGCTTTCTTT.

The genes are TRBV6-5 and TRBJ1-5; D gene ambiguous. The CDR3 is 12 amino acids. Trimming cost V 6 bases and J 4 bases, with 7 bases left between them. The V gene's germline CDR1 is MNHEY and CDR2 SVGAGI. The CDR3 spells CASRAPNQPQHF. The CDR3 bases are TGTGCCAGCAGAGCTCCTAATCAGCCCCAGCATTTT.

Only one count was recorded for this clone. The chain has TRBV6-1 and TRBJ2-3, with D possibly TRBD1 on 6 matching bases. Trimming took 2 bases from V and 4 from J, leaving 16 bases between them. Germline assignment: CDR1 MNHNS and CDR2 SASEGT. The CDR3 totals 16 residues. In DNA, the CDR3 is TGTGCCAGCAGTGAATACCCCCAGGGGATATCAGATACGCAGTATTTT. Protein product: CASSEYPQGISDTQYF.

V gene TRBV6-5 combines with J gene TRBJ1-5; D unresolved. Germline V gene data show CDR1 as MNHEY and CDR2 as SVGAGI. V lost 5 bases and J lost 4, with 9 bases in between. This CDR3 is 13 amino acids long. Here the CDR3 reads CASSPGINQPQHF. CDR3 nucleotide sequence: TGTGCCAGCAGTCCAGGCATAAATCAGCCCCAGCATTTT.

This rearrangement joins TRBV28 to TRBJ1-5; weak D call: TRBD1 (5 bases). With 7 bases removed from V and 1 base from J, the gap between germline ends came to 17 bases. In germline, CDR1 is MDHEN, CDR2 SYDVKM. The CDR3 is 16 residues long. CDR3 coding DNA: TGTGCCAGCAAACTGAGGCAGGGTCAAAGCAATCAGCCCCAGCATTTT. As protein: CASKLRQGQSNQPQHF.

The V and J genes are TRBV7-7 and TRBJ2-5, with TRBD2 matching over 12 bases. CDR1 SSHAT and CDR2 FNYEAQ come from the germline V gene (reference sequence). This CDR3 region has 15 residues. The V gene end was trimmed by 5 bases and the J gene end by 5 bases; junction bases not matched to a gene: 6. The CDR3 protein is CASSQTSGGSETQYF. CDR3 in DNA: TGTGCCAGCAGCCAAACTAGCGGGGGGAGTGAGACCCAGTACTTC.

The V and J genes are TRBV24-1 and TRBJ2-2; 8 nucleotides line up with TRBD2. Germline trimming cut 2 bases from V and 3 bases from J; bases unmatched to any gene: 4. Germline V CDR1 and CDR2: KGHDR, SFDVKD. CDR3 length equals 16 residues. The CDR3 nucleotides read TGTGCCACCAGTGATTCGGGGGGGGGCTACACCGGGGAGCTGTTTTTT. Translating it yields CATSDSGGGYTGELFF.

The chain has TRBV18 and TRBJ1-6; tentative D call: TRBD1 (6 bases). Germline lookup yields CDR1 KGHSH and CDR2 LQKENI. Trimming shortened V by 3 bases and J by 4 bases, and 10 bases separated the two germline ends. CDR3 length equals 15 residues. The CDR3 DNA is TGTGCCAGCTCACCCAGACAGGTTTATAATTCACCCCTCCACTTT. Encoded protein: CASSPRQVYNSPLHF.